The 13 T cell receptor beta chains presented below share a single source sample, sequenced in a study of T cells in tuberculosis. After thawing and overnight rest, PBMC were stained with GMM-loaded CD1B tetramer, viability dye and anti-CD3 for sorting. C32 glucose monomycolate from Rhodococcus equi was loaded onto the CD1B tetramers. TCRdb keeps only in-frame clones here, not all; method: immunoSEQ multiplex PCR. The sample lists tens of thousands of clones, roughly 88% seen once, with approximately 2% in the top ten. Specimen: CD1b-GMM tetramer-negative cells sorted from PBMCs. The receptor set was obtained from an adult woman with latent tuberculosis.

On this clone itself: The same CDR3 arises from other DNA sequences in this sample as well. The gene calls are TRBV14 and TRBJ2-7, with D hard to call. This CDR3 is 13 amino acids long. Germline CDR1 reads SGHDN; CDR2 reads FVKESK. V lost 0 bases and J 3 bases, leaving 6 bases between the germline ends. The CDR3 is CASSQDSVYEQYF. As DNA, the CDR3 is TGTGCCAGCAGCCAAGACAGTGTCTACGAGCAGTACTTC.

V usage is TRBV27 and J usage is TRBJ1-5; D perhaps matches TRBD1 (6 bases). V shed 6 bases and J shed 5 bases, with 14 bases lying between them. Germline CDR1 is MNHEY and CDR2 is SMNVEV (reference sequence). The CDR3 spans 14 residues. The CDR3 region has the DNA TGTGCCAGCAGCCGTCTGACAGGAGATCAGCCCCAGCATTTT. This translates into CASSRLTGDQPQHF.

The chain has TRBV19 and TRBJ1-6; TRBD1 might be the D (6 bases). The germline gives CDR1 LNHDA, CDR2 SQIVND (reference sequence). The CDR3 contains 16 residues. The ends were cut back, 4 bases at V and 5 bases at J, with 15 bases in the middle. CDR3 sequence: CASSTGQSAHNSPLHF. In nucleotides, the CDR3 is TGTGCCAGTAGTACCGGACAGTCCGCGCATAATTCACCCCTCCACTTT.

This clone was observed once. In DNA, the CDR3 is TGTGCCAGTGGGTGGGACAGGGGCGAAAAACTGTTTTTT. This sequence encodes CASGWDRGEKLFF. The chain has TRBV27 and TRBJ1-4; 10 nucleotides align to TRBD1. The germline V gene has CDR1 MNHEY and CDR2 SMNVEV (reference sequence). The CDR3 has 13 residues. The trim removed 9 bases at V and 8 bases at J, leaving 6 bases unmatched.

The CDR3 reads CASSVEGSWGDEKLFF. The DNA of the CDR3 is TGTGCCAGCAGCGTAGAGGGCAGCTGGGGGGATGAAAAACTGTTTTTT. This chain uses TRBV9 with TRBJ1-4, with D maybe TRBD1 (5 bases). Germline CDR1 reads SGDLS; CDR2 reads YYNGEE. Trimming pared 0 bases from V and 6 bases from J, leaving 15 bases between. The CDR3 has 16 amino acids.

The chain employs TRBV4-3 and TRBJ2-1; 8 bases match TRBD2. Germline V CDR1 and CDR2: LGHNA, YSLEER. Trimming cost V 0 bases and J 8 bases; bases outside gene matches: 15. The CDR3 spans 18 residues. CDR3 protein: CASSQDRIRGGRFDEQFF. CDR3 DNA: TGCGCCAGCAGCCAAGATCGTATCCGGGGGGGCCGATTCGATGAGCAGTTCTTC.

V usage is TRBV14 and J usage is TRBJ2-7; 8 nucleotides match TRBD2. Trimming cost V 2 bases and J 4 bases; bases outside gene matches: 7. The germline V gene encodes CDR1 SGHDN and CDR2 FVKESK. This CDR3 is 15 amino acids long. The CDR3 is CASSQMTSAIYEQYF. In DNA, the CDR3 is TGTGCCAGCAGCCAAATGACTAGCGCGATTTACGAGCAGTACTTC.

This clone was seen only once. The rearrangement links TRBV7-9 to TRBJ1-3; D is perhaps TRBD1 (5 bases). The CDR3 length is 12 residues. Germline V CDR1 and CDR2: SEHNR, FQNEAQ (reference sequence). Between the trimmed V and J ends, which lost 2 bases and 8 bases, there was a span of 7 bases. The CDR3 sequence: CASSLSGHTIYF. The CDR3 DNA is TGTGCCAGCAGCTTATCAGGGCACACCATATATTTT.

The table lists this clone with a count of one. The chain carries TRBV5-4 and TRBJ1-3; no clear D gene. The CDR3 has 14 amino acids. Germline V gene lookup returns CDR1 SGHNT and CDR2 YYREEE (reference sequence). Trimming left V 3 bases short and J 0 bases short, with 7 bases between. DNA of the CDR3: TGTGCCAGCAGCTCCAGGTCCTCTGGAAACACCATATATTTT. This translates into CASSSRSSGNTIYF.

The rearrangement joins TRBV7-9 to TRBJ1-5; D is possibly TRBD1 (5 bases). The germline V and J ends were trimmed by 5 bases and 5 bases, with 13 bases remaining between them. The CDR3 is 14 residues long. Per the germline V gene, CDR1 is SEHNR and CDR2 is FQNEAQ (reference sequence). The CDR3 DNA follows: TGTGCCAGCAGCAAGGGGACTGAAGATCAGCCCCAGCATTTT. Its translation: CASSKGTEDQPQHF.

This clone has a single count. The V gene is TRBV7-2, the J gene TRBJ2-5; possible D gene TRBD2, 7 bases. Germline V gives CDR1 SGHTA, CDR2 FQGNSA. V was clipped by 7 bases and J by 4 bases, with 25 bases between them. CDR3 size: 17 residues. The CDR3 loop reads CASNRGGGQGIGETQYF. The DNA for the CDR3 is TGTGCCAGCAACAGAGGGGGGGGCCAGGGTATAGGAGAGACCCAGTACTTC.

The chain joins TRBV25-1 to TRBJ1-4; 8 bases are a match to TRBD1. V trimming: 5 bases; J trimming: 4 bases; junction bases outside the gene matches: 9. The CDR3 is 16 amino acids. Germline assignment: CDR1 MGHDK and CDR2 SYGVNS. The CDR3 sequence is CASSLPRTGSNEKLFF. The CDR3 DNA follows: TGTGCCAGCAGTCTTCCCAGGACAGGGAGTAATGAAAAACTGTTTTTT.

The CDR3 region is CASSSLRQGNTEAFF. CDR3 coding DNA: TGTGCCAGCAGCTCCCTCAGACAGGGGAACACTGAAGCTTTCTTT. V is TRBV13 and J is TRBJ1-1; 7 bases fit TRBD1. After removal of 4 bases from V and 1 base from J, the junction contained 6 bases not matched to a gene. CDR1 PRHDT and CDR2 FYEKMQ come from the germline V gene (reference sequence). The CDR3 covers 15 residues.